This entry is about one T cell receptor (beta chain). The antigen is unknown. Cryopreserved PBMCs supplied about 2 micrograms of genomic DNA for TCR beta libraries. V gave up 4 bases and J gave up 3 bases, with 7 bases separating them. In germline, CDR1 is SGHDT, CDR2 YYEEEE. The CDR3 sequence is 13 residues long. This entry comes from a study of cytotoxic CD8 clonotypes in ibrutinib-treated CLL. Study-wide points: Clonality correlated strongly with circulating CD8+ T cells and exceeded age-matched healthy donors at baseline. Clonality increased at ibrutinib response and stayed stable in sustained remission. At progression, however, it fell back toward baseline. Few clonotypes were public, and these shrank or held steady under treatment.

Generated by immunoSEQ multiplex PCR, the TCRdb table keeps only in-frame clones and is missing some. The table has about 150,000 clones, roughly three quarters seen once; the top ten hold about 5%. The material was PBMCs, obtained after 24 months of ibrutinib treatment. This TCR derives from a human donor with chronic lymphocytic leukemia. The chain links TRBV5-6 to TRBJ1-4; a weak D match, TRBD1 (6 bases). CDR3 sequence (DNA): TGTGCCAGCAGCGGGGGCGCTAATGAAAAACTGTTTTTT. Translating gives CASSGGANEKLFF.